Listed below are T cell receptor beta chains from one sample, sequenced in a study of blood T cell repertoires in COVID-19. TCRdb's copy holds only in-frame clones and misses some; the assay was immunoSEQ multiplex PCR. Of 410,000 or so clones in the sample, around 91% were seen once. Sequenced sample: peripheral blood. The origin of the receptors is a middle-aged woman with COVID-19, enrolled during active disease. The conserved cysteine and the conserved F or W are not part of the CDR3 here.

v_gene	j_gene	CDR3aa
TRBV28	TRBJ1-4	ASSLRDRGEKLF
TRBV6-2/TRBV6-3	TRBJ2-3	ASSPGLAGAIPGGTQY
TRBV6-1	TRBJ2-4	ASRELTGLAKNIQY
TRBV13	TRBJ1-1	ASSPGGTGASNTEAF
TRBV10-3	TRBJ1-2	AISEQGGSGYT
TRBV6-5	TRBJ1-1	ASRLDMNTEAF
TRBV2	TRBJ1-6	ASYRDRGMNSPLH
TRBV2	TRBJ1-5	ASRAGTVSNQPQH
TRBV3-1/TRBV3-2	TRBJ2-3	ASSPGLADPKDTQY
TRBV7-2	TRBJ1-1	ASSLSQILNTEAF
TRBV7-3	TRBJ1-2	ASSPDSSVDYGYT
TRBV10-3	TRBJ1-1	AINRDGKDTEAF
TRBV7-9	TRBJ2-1	ASSLRLAGFFGEQF
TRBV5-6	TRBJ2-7	ASGMRRDIGTYEQY
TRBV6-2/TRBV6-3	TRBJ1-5	ASSYSTGHGSNQPQH
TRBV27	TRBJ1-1	ASSLTTGMNTEAF
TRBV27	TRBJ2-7	ASSPLTGSHEQY
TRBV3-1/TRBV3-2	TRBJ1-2	ASSQYVGGDGYT
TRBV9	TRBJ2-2	ASSVDPTGGSGELF
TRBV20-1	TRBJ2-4	SASPPLAKNIQY
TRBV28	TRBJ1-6	ASTNRGADNSPLH
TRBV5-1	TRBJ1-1	ASSPGWATEAF
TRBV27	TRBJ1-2	ASSLSGDHGYT
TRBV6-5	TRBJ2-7	ASSYVVAGPYEQY
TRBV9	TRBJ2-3	ASCLGGSTDTQY
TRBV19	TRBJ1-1	ASSIDLDRRNTEAF
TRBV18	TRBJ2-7	ASSPSQGLSIYEQY